Included here is one T cell receptor beta chain sequence, with context. The germline gives CDR1 MGHDK, CDR2 SYGVNS. Trimming cost V 2 bases and J 3 bases; bases outside gene matches: 3. The CDR3 is 14 amino acids. The data originate from a study of blood T cell repertoires in COVID-19. Whole-study context: Samples taken during acute and convalescent COVID-19 were collected in the United States, Italy and Spain. T cells, B-cell-depleted T cells, or PBMCs supplied cDNA or gDNA.

In the study's own analysis: Amplified reference gene primers provided the basis for estimating nucleated cell counts. Here immunoSEQ multiplex PCR was the method, and the copy in TCRdb shows in-frame clones only, minus some. V and J calls and clone size are given by that table; D and trimming were obtained from the DNA. The table lists about 170,000 clones, roughly 80% of them singletons. The chain employs TRBV25-1 and TRBJ2-7, with 8 bases that match TRBD1. Specimen: peripheral blood. This receptor was identified in a man aged 55 to 69 with acute or convalescent COVID-19. The DNA of the CDR3 is TGTGCCAGCAGTGAAGAACAGGGGGTCTACGAGCAGTACTTC. It is translated as CASSEEQGVYEQYF.